This TCR beta chain was identified during a study of blood T cell repertoires in COVID-19. The CDR3 contains 15 residues. Germline assignment: CDR1 SEHNR and CDR2 FQNEAQ (reference sequence). V gave up 5 bases and J gave up 8 bases; unmatched junction bases: 11. The sample holds a few counts of this clone. In the original processing: Researchers report that nucleated cell counts were estimated from reference gene primer amplification. Repertoires were generated with immunoSEQ multiplex PCR, while TCRdb's copy carries only in-frame clones and drops some. From that table come the V and J calls and clone size; the DNA was used to work out D and trimming. The table has about 240,000 clones, about nine tenths seen once.

The chain carries TRBV7-9 and TRBJ1-1, with TRBD1 identical over 10 bases. The source of this sequence is a man between 60 and 70 years old who had recovered from COVID-19. The sample taken for sequencing was peripheral blood. The CDR3 region has the DNA TGTGCCAGCAGCCTCCGGACAGGGGGACCCCAAGAAGCTTTCTTT. Protein: CASSLRTGGPQEAFF.